This TCR beta chain originates from a study of blood T cell repertoires in COVID-19. The length of the CDR3 is 13 residues. The germline gives CDR1 ENHRY, CDR2 SYGVKD. V was clipped by 3 bases and J by 8 bases, with 13 bases between them. Authors' data handling: The authors estimated nucleated cell counts from reference gene primer amplification. Sequencing used immunoSEQ multiplex PCR; TCRdb keeps in-frame clones, though not all of them. The DNA gave D and trimming, while V, J and clone size come from that table. Among 95,000 to 150,000 clones, around 78% were seen once, and the ten largest hold approximately 2.5%.

The chain is built from TRBV10-3 and TRBJ1-2; D not certain. Sequencing used peripheral blood. This sequence was found in an older man with acute or convalescent COVID-19. CDR3 in amino acids: CAISDGRSRGYTF. The CDR3 DNA sequence: TGTGCCATCAGTGACGGCAGGTCGCGCGGCTACACCTTC.